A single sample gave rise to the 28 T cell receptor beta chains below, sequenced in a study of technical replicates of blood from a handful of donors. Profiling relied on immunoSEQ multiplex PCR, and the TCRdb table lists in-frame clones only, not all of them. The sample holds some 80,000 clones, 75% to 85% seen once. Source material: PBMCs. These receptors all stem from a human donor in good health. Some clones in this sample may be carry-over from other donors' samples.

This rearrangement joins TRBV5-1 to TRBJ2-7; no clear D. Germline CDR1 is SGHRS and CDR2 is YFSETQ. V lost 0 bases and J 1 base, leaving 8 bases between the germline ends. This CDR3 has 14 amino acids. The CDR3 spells CASSLEDLSYEQYF. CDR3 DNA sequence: TGCGCCAGCAGCTTGGAAGACTTGTCCTACGAGCAGTACTTC.

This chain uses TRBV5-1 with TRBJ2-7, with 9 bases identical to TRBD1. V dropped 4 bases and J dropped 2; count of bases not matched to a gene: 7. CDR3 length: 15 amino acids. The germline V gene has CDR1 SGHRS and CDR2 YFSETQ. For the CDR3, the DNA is TGCGCCAGCAGCCTGACGACAGGGGGGCCCTACGAGCAGTACTTC. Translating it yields CASSLTTGGPYEQYF.

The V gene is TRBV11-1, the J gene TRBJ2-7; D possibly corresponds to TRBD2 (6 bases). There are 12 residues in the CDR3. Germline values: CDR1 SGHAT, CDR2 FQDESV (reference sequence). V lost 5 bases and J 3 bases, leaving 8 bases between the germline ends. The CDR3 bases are TGTGCCAGCAGCGTCGGGAGCTACGAGCAGTACTTC. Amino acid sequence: CASSVGSYEQYF. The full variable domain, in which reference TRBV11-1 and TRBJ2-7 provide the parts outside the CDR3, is EAEVAQSPRYKITEKSQAVAFWCDPISGHATLYWYRQILGQGPELLVQFQDESVVDDSQLPKDRFSAERLKGVDSTLKIQPAELGDSAMYLCASSVGSYEQYFGPGTRLTVT.

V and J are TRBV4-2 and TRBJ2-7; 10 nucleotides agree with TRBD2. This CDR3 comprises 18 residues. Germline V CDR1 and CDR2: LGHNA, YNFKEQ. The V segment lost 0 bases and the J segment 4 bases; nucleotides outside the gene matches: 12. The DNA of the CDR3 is TGTGCCAGCAGCCAAGAACGAGAACTAGCGGGACCAAAATACGAGCAGTACTTC. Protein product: CASSQERELAGPKYEQYF.

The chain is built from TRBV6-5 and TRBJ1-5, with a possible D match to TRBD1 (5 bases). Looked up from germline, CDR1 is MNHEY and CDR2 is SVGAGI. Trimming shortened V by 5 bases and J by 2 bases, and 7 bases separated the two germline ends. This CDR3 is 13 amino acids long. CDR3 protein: CASSETGNQPQHF. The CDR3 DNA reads TGTGCCAGCAGTGAGACAGGCAATCAGCCCCAGCATTTT.

CDR3: CASSLRQRGNNYGYTF. Written as DNA, the CDR3 is TGTGCCAGCAGCCTTCGACAAAGAGGGAATAACTATGGCTACACCTTC. The chain couples TRBV7-6 to TRBJ1-2; D is undetermined. Germline CDR1 and CDR2: SGHVS and FNYEAQ. The ends were cut back, 5 bases at V and 1 base at J, with 17 bases in the middle. CDR3 length equals 16 residues.

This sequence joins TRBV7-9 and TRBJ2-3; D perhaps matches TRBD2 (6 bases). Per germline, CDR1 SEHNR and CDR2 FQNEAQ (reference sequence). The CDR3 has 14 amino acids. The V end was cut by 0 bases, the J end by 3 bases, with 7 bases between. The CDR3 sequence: CASSLAGGTDTQYF. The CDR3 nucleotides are TGTGCCAGCAGCTTAGCGGGGGGTACAGATACGCAGTATTTT.

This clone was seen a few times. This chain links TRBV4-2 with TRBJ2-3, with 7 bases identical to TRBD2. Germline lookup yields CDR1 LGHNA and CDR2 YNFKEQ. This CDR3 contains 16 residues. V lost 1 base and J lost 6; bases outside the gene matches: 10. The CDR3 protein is CASSQGFSGASDTQYF. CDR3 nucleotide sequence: TGTGCCAGCAGCCAAGGTTTCAGCGGGGCCTCGGATACGCAGTATTTT.

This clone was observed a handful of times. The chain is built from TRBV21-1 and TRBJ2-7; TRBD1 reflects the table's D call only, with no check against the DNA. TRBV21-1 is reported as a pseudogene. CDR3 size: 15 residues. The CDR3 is CASSSSTGTLYEQYF. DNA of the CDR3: TGTGCCAGCAGCTCTTCGACAGGGACTCTCTACGAGCAGTACTTC.

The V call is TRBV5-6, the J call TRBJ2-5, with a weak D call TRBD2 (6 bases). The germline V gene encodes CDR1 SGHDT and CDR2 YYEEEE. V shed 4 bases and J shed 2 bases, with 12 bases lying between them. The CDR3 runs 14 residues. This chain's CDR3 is CASSSSSEQETQYF. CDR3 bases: TGTGCCAGCAGCAGTTCTAGCGAACAAGAGACCCAGTACTTC.

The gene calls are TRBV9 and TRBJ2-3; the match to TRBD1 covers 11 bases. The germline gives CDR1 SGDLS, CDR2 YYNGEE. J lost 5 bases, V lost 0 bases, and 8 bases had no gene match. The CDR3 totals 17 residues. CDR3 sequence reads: CASSVAWGQGDIDTQYF. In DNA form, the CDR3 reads TGTGCCAGCAGCGTAGCGTGGGGACAGGGGGATATAGATACGCAGTATTTT.

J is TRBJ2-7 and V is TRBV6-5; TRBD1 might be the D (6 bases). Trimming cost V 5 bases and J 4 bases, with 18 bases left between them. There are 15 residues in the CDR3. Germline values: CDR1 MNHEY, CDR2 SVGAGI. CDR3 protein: CASSKGHPSYYEQYF. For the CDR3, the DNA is TGTGCCAGCAGTAAGGGACACCCGAGCTATTACGAGCAGTACTTC.

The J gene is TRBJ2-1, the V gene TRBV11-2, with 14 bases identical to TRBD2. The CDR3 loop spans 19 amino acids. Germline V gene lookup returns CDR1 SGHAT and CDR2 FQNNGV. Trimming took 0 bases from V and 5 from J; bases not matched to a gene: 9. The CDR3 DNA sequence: TGTGCCAGCAGCTTAGACGGACTAGCGGGGGGAAAGTGGAACAATGAGCAGTTCTTC. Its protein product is CASSLDGLAGGKWNNEQFF.

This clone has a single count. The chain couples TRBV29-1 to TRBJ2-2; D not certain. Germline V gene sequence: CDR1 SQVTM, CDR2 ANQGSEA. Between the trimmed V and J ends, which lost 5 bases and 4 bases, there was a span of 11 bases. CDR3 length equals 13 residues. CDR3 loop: CSVSKPITGELFF. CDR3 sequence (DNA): TGCAGCGTTTCGAAGCCGATCACCGGGGAGCTGTTTTTT.

In nucleotides, the CDR3 is TGTGCCAGCAGTTATGCAGACACTGAAGCTTTCTTT. Encoded protein: CASSYADTEAFF. The V gene is TRBV9, the J gene TRBJ1-1; D unclear. The germline V and J ends were trimmed by 5 bases and 3 bases, with 8 bases remaining between them. The length of the CDR3 is 12 residues. Germline values: CDR1 SGDLS, CDR2 YYNGEE.

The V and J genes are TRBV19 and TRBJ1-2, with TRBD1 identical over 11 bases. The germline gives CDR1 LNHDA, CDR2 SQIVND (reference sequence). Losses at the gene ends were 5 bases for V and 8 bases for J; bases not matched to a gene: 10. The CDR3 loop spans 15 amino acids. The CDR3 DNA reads TGTGCCAGTAGTGGAGGACAGGGGGCAGCTGGCGGCTACACCTTC. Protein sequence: CASSGGQGAAGGYTF.

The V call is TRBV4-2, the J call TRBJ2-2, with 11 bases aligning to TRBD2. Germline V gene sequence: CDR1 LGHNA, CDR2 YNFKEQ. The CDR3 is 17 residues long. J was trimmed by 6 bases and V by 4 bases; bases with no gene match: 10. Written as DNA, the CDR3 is TGTGCCAGCAGCCTTAGCGGGGGGGTTCCCCCGTCCGGGGAGCTGTTTTTT. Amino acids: CASSLSGGVPPSGELFF.

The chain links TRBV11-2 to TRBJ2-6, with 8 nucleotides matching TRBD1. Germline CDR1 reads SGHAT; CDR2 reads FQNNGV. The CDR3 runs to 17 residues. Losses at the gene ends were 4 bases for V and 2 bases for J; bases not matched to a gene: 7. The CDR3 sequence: CASSSDRERTGANVLTF. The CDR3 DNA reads TGTGCCAGCAGCTCGGACAGGGAAAGGACTGGGGCCAACGTCCTGACTTTC.

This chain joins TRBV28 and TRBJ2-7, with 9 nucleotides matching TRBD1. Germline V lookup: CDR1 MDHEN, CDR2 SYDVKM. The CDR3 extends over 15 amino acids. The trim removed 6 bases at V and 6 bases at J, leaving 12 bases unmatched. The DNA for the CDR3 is TGTGCCAGCAGGTACTATGGGACAGGGTCGGGCGAGCAGTACTTC. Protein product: CASRYYGTGSGEQYF.

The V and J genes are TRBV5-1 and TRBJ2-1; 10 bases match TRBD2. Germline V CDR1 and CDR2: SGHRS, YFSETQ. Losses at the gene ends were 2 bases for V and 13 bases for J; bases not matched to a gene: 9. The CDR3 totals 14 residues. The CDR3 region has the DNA TGCGCCAGCAGCTTAGGACTAGCGGCCGAGGCCCAGTTCTTC. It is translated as CASSLGLAAEAQFF.

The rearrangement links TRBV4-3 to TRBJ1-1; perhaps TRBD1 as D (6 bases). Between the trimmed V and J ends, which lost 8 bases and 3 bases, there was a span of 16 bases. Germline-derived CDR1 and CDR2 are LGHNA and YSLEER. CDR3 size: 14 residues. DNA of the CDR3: TGCGCCAGCGGTCGTTTGGGGGCGGACACTGAAGCTTTCTTT. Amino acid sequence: CASGRLGADTEAFF.

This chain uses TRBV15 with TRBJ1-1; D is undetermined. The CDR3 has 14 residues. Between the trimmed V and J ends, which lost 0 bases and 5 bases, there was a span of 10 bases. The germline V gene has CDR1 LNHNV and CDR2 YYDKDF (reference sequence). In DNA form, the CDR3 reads TGTGCCACCAGCAGAGATAGGCCGGGGACTGAAGCTTTCTTT. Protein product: CATSRDRPGTEAFF.

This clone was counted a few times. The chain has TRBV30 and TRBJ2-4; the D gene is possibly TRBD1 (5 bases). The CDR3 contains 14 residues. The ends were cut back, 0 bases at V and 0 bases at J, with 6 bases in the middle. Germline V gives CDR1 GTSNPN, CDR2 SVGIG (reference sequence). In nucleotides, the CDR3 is TGTGCCTGGAGTGTAGGGGTAGCCAAAAACATTCAGTACTTC. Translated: CAWSVGVAKNIQYF. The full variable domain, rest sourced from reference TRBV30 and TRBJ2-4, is SQTIHQWPATLVQPVGSPLSLECTVEGTSNPNLYWYRQAAGRGLQLLFYSVGIGQISSEVPQNLSASRPQDRQFILSSKKLLLSDSGFYLCAWSVGVAKNIQYFGAGTRLSVL.

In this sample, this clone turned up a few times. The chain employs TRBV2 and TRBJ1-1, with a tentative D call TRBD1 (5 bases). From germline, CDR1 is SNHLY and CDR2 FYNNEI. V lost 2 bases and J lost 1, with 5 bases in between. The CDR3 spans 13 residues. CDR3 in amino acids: CASSEQGNTEAFF. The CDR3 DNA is TGTGCCAGCAGTGAACAGGGGAACACTGAAGCTTTCTTT. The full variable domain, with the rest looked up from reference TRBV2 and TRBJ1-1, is EPEVTQTPSHQVTQMGQEVILRCVPISNHLYFYWYRQILGQKVEFLVSFYNNEISEKSEIFDDQFSVERPDGSNFTLKIRSTKLEDSAMYFCASSEQGNTEAFFGQGTRLTVV.

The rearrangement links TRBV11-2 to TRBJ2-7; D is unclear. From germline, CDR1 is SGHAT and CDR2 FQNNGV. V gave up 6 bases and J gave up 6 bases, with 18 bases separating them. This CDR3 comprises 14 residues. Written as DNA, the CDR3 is TGTGCCAGCAGACCCGCGGCGGCCCCATCCGAGCAGTACTTC. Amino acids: CASRPAAAPSEQYF.

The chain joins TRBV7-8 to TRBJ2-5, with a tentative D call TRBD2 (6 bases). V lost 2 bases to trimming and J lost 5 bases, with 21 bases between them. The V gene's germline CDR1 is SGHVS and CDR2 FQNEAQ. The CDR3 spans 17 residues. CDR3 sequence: CASSLIGSRGGGETQYF. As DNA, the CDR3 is TGTGCCAGCAGCTTAATTGGCTCGCGGGGCGGCGGCGAGACCCAGTACTTC.

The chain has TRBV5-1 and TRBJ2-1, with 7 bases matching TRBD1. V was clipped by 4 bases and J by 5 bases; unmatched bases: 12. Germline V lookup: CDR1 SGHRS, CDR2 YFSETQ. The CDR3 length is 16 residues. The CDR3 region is CASSKRPQGDHNEQFF. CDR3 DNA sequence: TGCGCCAGCAGCAAGCGACCTCAGGGGGACCACAATGAGCAGTTCTTC.

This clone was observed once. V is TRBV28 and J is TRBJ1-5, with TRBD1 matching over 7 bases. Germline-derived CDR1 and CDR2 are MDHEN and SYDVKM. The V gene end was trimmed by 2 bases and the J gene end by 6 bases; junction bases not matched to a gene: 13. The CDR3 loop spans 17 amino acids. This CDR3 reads CASSLIWSTGFFQPQHF. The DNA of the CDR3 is TGTGCCAGCAGTTTAATATGGTCGACAGGGTTTTTTCAGCCCCAGCATTTT.